This T cell receptor beta chain stems from a study of blood T cell repertoires in COVID-19. Study-wide context: The samples span acute and convalescent COVID-19 from the United States, Italy and Spain. T cells, B-cell-depleted T cells, or PBMCs provided the cDNA or gDNA that served as material.

V lost 3 bases to trimming and J lost 1 base, with 17 bases between them. CDR1 and CDR2 (germline): SGHNT, YYREEE (reference sequence). CDR3 length: 16 amino acids. Original processing methods: Reference gene primer amplification gave nucleated cell count estimates. Clones were read by immunoSEQ multiplex PCR, and TCRdb kept only the in-frame ones, dropping some. Clone size and the V and J calls come from that table; the DNA yielded D and trimming. This sample has roughly 200,000 clones, with around 86% found just once. J is TRBJ2-7 and V is TRBV5-4; maybe TRBD1 (6 bases). Material: peripheral blood. This sequence originates from a man in his 60s with acute or convalescent COVID-19. The CDR3 region has the DNA TGTGCCAGCAGCTCGACCGGGTCGGGACATTCCTACGAGCAGTACTTC. This encodes CASSSTGSGHSYEQYF.